The 12 T cell receptor beta chains below come from one sample, sequenced in a study of blood T cells in healthy people across ages. Primed by a sample-barcoded 5' primer and a J-beta primer mix, a second PCR proceeded for about 6 to 12 cycles. From the 5' RACE reads, TCRdb called clonotypes with MiXCR, one entry per CDR3 protein. The profile shows roughly 860,000 distinct CDR3 sequences, approximately 65% of them singletons. Input material: blood. The receptor source for this set is a man younger than 45 in good health.

The V gene is TRBV6-5, the J gene TRBJ1-2; a weak D match, TRBD1 (6 bases). Trimming pared 2 bases from V and 3 bases from J, leaving 13 bases between. Germline CDR1 is MNHEY and CDR2 is SVGAGI. The CDR3 length is 15 residues. The DNA of the CDR3 is TGTGCCAGCAGTTACCGGCGACGACAGGACTATGGCTACACCTTC. Translated: CASSYRRRQDYGYTF.

This clonotype was detected only a few times. CDR3 sequence reads: CASSLVPGGFNEQFF. CDR3 DNA sequence: TGTGCCAGCAGCTTAGTGCCCGGGGGGTTTAATGAGCAGTTCTTC. The J gene is TRBJ2-1, the V gene TRBV11-2; 7 bases line up with TRBD2. The CDR3 loop spans 15 amino acids. The junction had 7 bases not matched to a gene; V was cut back by 1 base and J by 7 bases. Germline lookup yields CDR1 SGHAT and CDR2 FQNNGV.

In its sample, this clonotype was seen once. This chain uses TRBV20-1 with TRBJ2-1; 13 bases are shared with TRBD2. The trim removed 6 bases at V and 11 bases at J, leaving 13 bases unmatched. CDR3 length: 15 residues. Per the germline V gene, CDR1 is DFQATT and CDR2 is SNEGSKA (reference sequence). CDR3 DNA: TGCAGTGCGGGGGGACTAGCGGGGAGCCAGGGTAAGCAGTTCTTC. Encoded protein: CSAGGLAGSQGKQFF.

The V call is TRBV10-3, the J call TRBJ2-1; perhaps TRBD1 as D (5 bases). CDR1 is ENHRY, CDR2 SYGVKD, per germline. V lost 4 bases and J 1 base, leaving 5 bases between the germline ends. The CDR3 consists of 13 residues. The CDR3: CAISGQSYNEQFF. In DNA, the CDR3 is TGTGCCATCAGTGGACAGTCCTACAATGAGCAGTTCTTC.

V usage is TRBV6-1 and J usage is TRBJ2-4; TRBD1 is a possible D gene (5 bases). The end of the DNA fits TRBJ2-7 better, so the J call may be wrong. The CDR3 consists of 15 residues. Germline V CDR1 and CDR2: MNHNS, SASEGT. The CDR3 spells CASRRQGKTNYEQYF. CDR3 DNA: TGTGCCAGCAGGCGCCAGGGTAAGACGAACTACGAGCAGTACTTC.

The chain uses TRBV4-1 and TRBJ2-7; D is ambiguous. Trimming left V 3 bases short and J 4 bases short, with 10 bases between. Germline V gene sequence: CDR1 MGHRA, CDR2 YSYEKL. The CDR3 totals 13 residues. CDR3 sequence (DNA): TGCGCCAGCAGCCAGGACGAAACTTACGAGCAGTACTTC. It yields the protein CASSQDETYEQYF.

This clonotype has a handful of counts. The chain links TRBV21-1 to TRBJ1-2. TRBV21-1 is listed as a pseudogene. CDR3 length equals 14 residues. The chain's CDR3 is CASSNGTAAYGYTF. For the CDR3, the DNA is TGTGCCAGCAGCAACGGGACAGCGGCCTATGGCTACACCTTC.

In its sample, this clonotype was seen a few times. This rearrangement joins TRBV2 to TRBJ1-5; no clear D gene. V lost 6 bases, J lost 3 bases, and 9 bases lay in between. Germline CDR1 reads SNHLY; CDR2 reads FYNNEI. CDR3 length equals 13 residues. Written as DNA, the CDR3 is TGTGCCAGCAGCGCAACGAACAATCAGCCCCAGCATTTT. It encodes CASSATNNQPQHF.

This sequence joins TRBV5-6 and TRBJ2-1; 8 bases align to TRBD1. V shed 4 bases, J shed 0 bases, and the junction held 6 bases outside the gene matches. Looked up from germline, CDR1 is SGHDT and CDR2 is YYEEEE. There are 16 residues in the CDR3. CDR3 sequence: CASSIGQGSSYNEQFF. CDR3 nucleotide sequence: TGTGCCAGCAGCATCGGACAGGGCAGCTCCTACAATGAGCAGTTCTTC. The full variable domain, in which reference TRBV5-6 and TRBJ2-1 provide the parts outside the CDR3, is DAGVTQSPTHLIKTRGQQVTLRCSPKSGHDTVSWYQQALGQGPQFIFQYYEEEERQRGNFPDRFSGHQFPNYSSELNVNALLLGDSALYLCASSIGQGSSYNEQFFGPGTRLTVL.

V and J are TRBV28 and TRBJ2-1; 8 bases align to TRBD2. The germline gives CDR1 MDHEN, CDR2 SYDVKM. The CDR3 runs 14 residues. Germline trimming cut 6 bases from V and 12 bases from J; bases unmatched to any gene: 13. The CDR3 loop reads CASRPGRERVGQFF. The CDR3 bases are TGTGCCAGCAGACCCGGGAGGGAGCGGGTGGGGCAGTTCTTC.

This clonotype was seen at least ten times. The rearrangement uses TRBV28 and TRBJ2-7; maybe TRBD1 (6 bases). The CDR3 extends over 15 amino acids. CDR1 and CDR2 (germline): MDHEN, SYDVKM. V lost 6 bases to trimming and J lost 1 base, with 16 bases between them. The CDR3 nucleotides read TGTGCCAGCAGCTCACAGGGTTCGGGGTCCTACGAGCAGTACTTC. Protein: CASSSQGSGSYEQYF.

This clonotype was observed a few times. This rearrangement joins TRBV10-3 to TRBJ2-5; D remains ambiguous. Germline V lookup: CDR1 ENHRY, CDR2 SYGVKD. This CDR3 has 12 residues. Trimming took off 3 bases at V and 5 bases at J, with 7 bases between the two ends. The CDR3 DNA reads TGTGCCATCAGTGACGGCAGGGAGACCCAGTACTTC. Amino acids: CAISDGRETQYF.